Shown below are 14 T cell receptor beta chains from a single sample sequenced in a study of technical replicates of blood from a handful of donors (TCRdb year 2017). Preparation of the library involved the immunoSEQ multiplex PCR assay. The immuneACCESS repertoire file appears here via TCRdb, limited to in-frame rearrangements. These files lack a portion of the clones; in checked studies, under half of the deficit traces to unresolved V genes, and the cause of the others is not known. Recorded for this sample are approximately 74,000 clones; about 90% of them occurred a single time. Together, the top ten hold about 4.6% of the sample. The sequenced sample was PBMCs. The receptors shown here come from a human donor in good health. Some clones in this sample may be carry-over from other donors' samples.

The chain joins TRBV6-6 to TRBJ2-2; 10 bases agree with TRBD2. Germline-derived CDR1 and CDR2 are MNHNY and SVGAGI (reference sequence). The trim removed 8 bases at V and 1 base at J, leaving 7 bases unmatched. The CDR3 extends over 16 amino acids. Here the CDR3 reads CASLLTSGKNTGELFF. CDR3 bases: TGTGCCAGCCTCCTAACTAGCGGGAAGAACACCGGGGAGCTGTTTTTT.

To note about this clone: One end of the junction does not line up with germline, which may come from a read error. This chain joins TRBV5-6 and TRBJ2-7; D is unclear. The CDR3 runs 12 residues. CDR1 is SGHDT, CDR2 YYEEEE, per germline. The CDR3: CASRRVSNEQYF. CDR3 in DNA: TGTGCCAGCAGGAGAGTCTCCAACGAGCAGTACTTC.

The genes are TRBV7-3 and TRBJ2-1; the D gene is possibly TRBD1 (5 bases). The germline V and J ends were trimmed by 2 bases and 1 base, with 6 bases remaining between them. Germline V gene lookup returns CDR1 SGHTA and CDR2 FQGTGA. This CDR3 has 14 residues. The CDR3 reads CASSLQGSYNEQFF. The CDR3 region has the DNA TGTGCCAGCAGCTTACAGGGTTCCTACAATGAGCAGTTCTTC.

In this sample, this clone turned up a few times. The chain couples TRBV27 to TRBJ1-6; the D gene is possibly TRBD1 (6 bases). V was clipped by 6 bases and J by 6 bases, with 21 bases between them. The germline V gene has CDR1 MNHEY and CDR2 SMNVEV (reference sequence). CDR3 length: 17 residues. CDR3 DNA sequence: TGTGCCAGCAGCCGTCCCCGGGGTGACAGGACTAATTCACCCCTCCACTTT. It codes for CASSRPRGDRTNSPLHF.

This clone showed up just once. The gene calls are TRBV14 and TRBJ2-1; 8 bases line up with TRBD2. V gave up 3 bases and J gave up 0 bases; unmatched junction bases: 10. This CDR3 contains 18 residues. Germline CDR1 SGHDN, CDR2 FVKESK. The CDR3 DNA reads as TGTGCCAGCAGCCAGACGGGCGGGCGGGGGGACTCCTACAATGAGCAGTTCTTC. Residues: CASSQTGGRGDSYNEQFF. Drawing the rest from reference TRBV14 and TRBJ2-1, the complete variable domain is EAGVTQFPSHSVIEKGQTVTLRCDPISGHDNLYWYRRVMGKEIKFLLHFVKESKQDESGMPNNRFLAERTGGTYSTLKVQPAELEDSGVYFCASSQTGGRGDSYNEQFFGPGTRLTVL.

The chain carries TRBV27 and TRBJ1-5; 10 nucleotides match TRBD1. Trimming removed 5 bases from V and 6 bases from J; junction bases left unmatched: 4. This CDR3 has 14 amino acids. Germline lookup yields CDR1 MNHEY and CDR2 SMNVEV (reference sequence). The CDR3 spells CASSLGQGLQPQHF. The CDR3 nucleotides are TGTGCCAGCAGTCTGGGACAGGGGCTTCAGCCCCAGCATTTT.

The V gene is TRBV27, the J gene TRBJ1-2; D unclear. Germline values: CDR1 MNHEY, CDR2 SMNVEV (reference sequence). The CDR3 is 14 amino acids. V was trimmed by 5 bases and J by 2 bases, leaving 12 bases between them. CDR3 loop: CASSPRSSNYGYTF. The CDR3 DNA sequence: TGTGCCAGCAGTCCCAGGTCCAGCAACTATGGCTACACCTTC.

The genes are TRBV27 and TRBJ2-5; 8 positions match TRBD2. After removal of 1 base from V and 6 bases from J, the junction contained 28 bases not matched to a gene. This CDR3 is 22 amino acids long. Germline assignment: CDR1 MNHEY and CDR2 SMNVEV (reference sequence). The CDR3 region has the DNA TGTGCCAGCAGTTTATTGAGGAACTCGGTGGGGGCGGGAGGCCCTCAGCAGCAGACCCAGTACTTC. Protein product: CASSLLRNSVGAGGPQQQTQYF.

The CDR3 reads CASSLSDRGAEAFF. CDR3 DNA sequence: TGTGCCAGCAGCCTCTCTGACAGGGGCGCTGAAGCTTTCTTT. The chain recombines TRBV7-2 with TRBJ1-1, with 8 positions matching TRBD1. Germline CDR1 is SGHTA and CDR2 is FQGNSA. V was pared by 5 bases and J by 6 bases, with 8 bases of the junction left unmatched. The CDR3 runs 14 residues.

The genes are TRBV7-2 and TRBJ1-5; maybe TRBD1 (5 bases). Per the germline V gene, CDR1 is SGHTA and CDR2 is FQGNSA. This CDR3 is 16 amino acids long. V was trimmed by 3 bases and J by 3 bases, leaving 15 bases between them. In nucleotides, the CDR3 is TGTGCCAGCAGCTTCGCTCCGCAGGGTAACAATCAGCCCCAGCATTTT. Amino acids: CASSFAPQGNNQPQHF.

This clone was seen once. The chain recombines TRBV7-2 with TRBJ2-1, with a weak D call TRBD1 (6 bases). V gave up 9 bases and J gave up 3 bases, with 15 bases separating them. CDR1 and CDR2 (germline): SGHTA, FQGNSA. The CDR3 has 14 amino acids. CDR3 nucleotide sequence: TGTGCCAGTGACAAAGGACAGTTCTACAATGAGCAGTTCTTC. Residues: CASDKGQFYNEQFF.

The chain recombines TRBV19 with TRBJ2-1, with 10 nucleotides matching TRBD2. The germline gives CDR1 LNHDA, CDR2 SQIVND (reference sequence). V dropped 3 bases and J dropped 3; count of bases not matched to a gene: 8. This CDR3 region has 17 residues. The CDR3 sequence is CASSISASGGNYNEQFF. The CDR3 region has the DNA TGTGCCAGTAGTATTTCGGCTAGCGGGGGTAACTACAATGAGCAGTTCTTC.

The chain joins TRBV4-2 to TRBJ2-1, with D possibly matching TRBD2 (6 bases). This CDR3 contains 15 residues. The germline V gene has CDR1 LGHNA and CDR2 YNFKEQ. Trimming shortened V by 0 bases and J by 5 bases, and 11 bases separated the two germline ends. CDR3 nucleotide sequence: TGTGCCAGCAGCCAAGATTCCCGCGGGGACAATGAGCAGTTCTTC. This encodes CASSQDSRGDNEQFF.

This clone occurred once. The V call is TRBV15, the J call TRBJ2-1; 9 nucleotides align to TRBD2. Germline loops: CDR1 LNHNV, CDR2 YYDKDF (reference sequence). The CDR3 contains 16 residues. The trim removed 4 bases at V and 9 bases at J, leaving 13 bases unmatched. CDR3 nucleotides: TGTGCCACCAGCAAGGAACTGGCGGGAGGGGGGGGTGAGCAGTTCTTC. Translating it yields CATSKELAGGGGEQFF.